Each of the 28 T cell receptor beta chains below was sequenced from the same sample in a study of cytomegalovirus exposure and HLA in healthy donors. The PCR was carried out with 60 Vbeta primers and 13 Jbeta primers. Sequencing used immunoSEQ multiplex PCR; TCRdb keeps in-frame clones, though not all of them. The table includes approximately 160,000 clones, roughly 80% detected once. Sequenced material: PBMCs. The receptor set was obtained from a woman under 30 in good health and CMV-seronegative.

V is TRBV7-2 and J is TRBJ1-3; no clear D gene. Germline V gene lookup returns CDR1 SGHTA and CDR2 FQGNSA. Between the trimmed V and J ends, which lost 4 bases and 0 bases, there was a span of 10 bases. The CDR3 is made up of 15 amino acids. The CDR3: CASSWAYSSGNTIYF. CDR3 nucleotide sequence: TGTGCCAGCAGCTGGGCCTACAGCTCTGGAAACACCATATATTTT. The full variable domain, rest sourced from reference TRBV7-2 and TRBJ1-3, is GAGVSQSPSNKVTEKGKDVELRCDPISGHTALYWYRQSLGQGLEFLIYFQGNSAPDKSGLPSDRFSAERTGGSVSTLTIQRTQQEDSAVYLCASSWAYSSGNTIYFGEGSWLTVV.

This chain joins TRBV4-1 and TRBJ2-5, with 7 bases matching TRBD1. Germline values: CDR1 MGHRA, CDR2 YSYEKL. The CDR3 spans 16 residues. V dropped 0 bases and J dropped 4; count of bases not matched to a gene: 8. The chain's CDR3 is CASSQDRVSGGETQYF. The CDR3 DNA follows: TGCGCCAGCAGCCAAGATAGGGTCTCAGGGGGAGAGACCCAGTACTTC.

This clone has more than one count but fewer than ten. This rearrangement joins TRBV27 to TRBJ1-6, with 9 bases that match TRBD1. Germline V gene sequence: CDR1 MNHEY, CDR2 SMNVEV (reference sequence). This CDR3 is built from 18 residues. The V segment lost 0 bases and the J segment 1 base; nucleotides outside the gene matches: 4. CDR3 DNA sequence: TGTGCCAGCAGTTTATCGTACAGGGGGCTGTCCTATAATTCACCCCTCCACTTT. Its protein product is CASSLSYRGLSYNSPLHF.

This clone was found once. V usage is TRBV4-2 and J usage is TRBJ2-7, with D possibly being TRBD2 (5 bases). V lost 0 bases and J lost 6, with 9 bases in between. This CDR3 is 13 amino acids long. Germline V gene sequence: CDR1 LGHNA, CDR2 YNFKEQ. CDR3 loop: CASSQDRGREQYF. The DNA of the CDR3 is TGTGCCAGCAGCCAAGATCGAGGGCGCGAGCAGTACTTC.

The chain combines TRBV5-1 with TRBJ2-7, with TRBD1 matching 8 bases. V gave up 4 bases and J gave up 6 bases; unmatched junction bases: 12. Germline CDR1 reads SGHRS; CDR2 reads YFSETQ. The CDR3 has 15 amino acids. CDR3 loop: CASSQGQGRSREQYF. DNA of the CDR3: TGCGCCAGCAGCCAAGGACAGGGACGGAGTCGCGAGCAGTACTTC.

The rearrangement joins TRBV11-2 to TRBJ2-1; 9 bases map to TRBD2. Germline loops: CDR1 SGHAT, CDR2 FQNNGV. The CDR3 sequence is 13 residues long. V lost 0 bases to trimming and J lost 9 bases; unmatched junction nucleotides: 0. The CDR3 DNA follows: TGTGCCAGCAGCTTAGAAGCGGGAGGTGAGCAGTTCTTC. As protein: CASSLEAGGEQFF.

The chain joins TRBV5-1 to TRBJ2-1; 7 bases agree with TRBD1. V trimming: 1 base; J trimming: 8 bases; junction bases outside the gene matches: 9. The CDR3 length is 15 residues. The V gene's germline CDR1 is SGHRS and CDR2 YFSETQ. The CDR3 region has the DNA TGCGCCAGCAGCTTGACCGGGACAGCCAAACATGAGCAGTTCTTC. It translates to CASSLTGTAKHEQFF.

This chain joins TRBV5-6 and TRBJ2-7, with TRBD2 as a possible D gene (5 bases). The germline V gene encodes CDR1 SGHDT and CDR2 YYEEEE. V lost 4 bases and J lost 3, with 14 bases in between. The CDR3 has 14 amino acids. The CDR3 region is CASSTLGVLYEQYF. For the CDR3, the DNA is TGTGCCAGCAGCACCCTGGGAGTCCTCTACGAGCAGTACTTC.

The J gene is TRBJ1-4, the V gene TRBV7-8, with 7 bases fitting TRBD1. This CDR3 comprises 14 residues. Germline V gives CDR1 SGHVS, CDR2 FQNEAQ. J gave up 5 bases and V 7 bases, and 7 bases lay outside the gene matches. The CDR3 region is CASTPDRANEKLFF. CDR3 sequence (DNA): TGTGCCAGCACCCCCGACAGGGCCAATGAAAAACTGTTTTTT.

This clone was seen more than once but under ten times. V is TRBV28 and J is TRBJ1-5; 10 nucleotides agree with TRBD1. Germline V gene lookup returns CDR1 MDHEN and CDR2 SYDVKM. V was pared by 5 bases and J by 3 bases, with 10 bases of the junction left unmatched. The CDR3 is 17 residues long. The CDR3, as DNA: TGTGCCAGCAGTATCACCCTCGGGACAGGGGACAATCAGCCCCAGCATTTT. Translation: CASSITLGTGDNQPQHF.

The chain recombines TRBV7-8 with TRBJ2-1, with 9 bases fitting TRBD2. The CDR3 runs to 17 residues. After removal of 1 base from V and 8 bases from J, the junction contained 12 bases not matched to a gene. The germline gives CDR1 SGHVS, CDR2 FQNEAQ. The CDR3 DNA is TGTGCCAGCAGCTTAGGTTTCGGCGGGAGGGCCAAAGATGAGCAGTTCTTC. Its translation: CASSLGFGGRAKDEQFF.

V gene TRBV4-2 combines with J gene TRBJ2-1; 12 bases match TRBD2. Trimming removed 1 base from V and 4 bases from J; junction bases left unmatched: 2. This CDR3 region has 16 residues. Germline V CDR1 and CDR2: LGHNA, YNFKEQ. The CDR3 DNA sequence: TGTGCCAGCAGCCAAGCGGGACTAGCGGGTTACAATGAGCAGTTCTTC. Translated, it gives CASSQAGLAGYNEQFF.

The genes are TRBV5-1 and TRBJ2-7, with TRBD1 matching 7 bases. After removal of 4 bases from V and 3 bases from J, the junction contained 7 bases not matched to a gene. Germline loops: CDR1 SGHRS, CDR2 YFSETQ. This CDR3 contains 14 residues. The CDR3 spells CASSPGQNLYEQYF. The CDR3 DNA is TGCGCCAGCAGCCCGGGACAGAACCTCTACGAGCAGTACTTC.

This chain uses TRBV20-1 with TRBJ2-1; a weak D match, TRBD1 (5 bases). Trimming took off 5 bases at V and 15 bases at J, with 14 bases between the two ends. Per the germline V gene, CDR1 is DFQATT and CDR2 is SNEGSKA (reference sequence). The CDR3 contains 10 residues. In nucleotides, the CDR3 is TGCAGTGCTCGACAGTCGAGATCGTTCTTC. This sequence encodes CSARQSRSFF.

This clone was counted only a few times. The J gene is TRBJ2-7, the V gene TRBV5-1, with TRBD1 matching 8 bases. Germline values: CDR1 SGHRS, CDR2 YFSETQ. V shed 0 bases and J 1 base; nucleotides not matched to a gene: 0. CDR3 length: 14 amino acids. CDR3 DNA sequence: TGCGCCAGCAGCTTGGACAGGGGGTCCTACGAGCAGTACTTC. This sequence encodes CASSLDRGSYEQYF.

The rearrangement uses TRBV11-2 and TRBJ2-7, with TRBD2 matching 7 bases. V shed 4 bases and J 6 bases; nucleotides not matched to a gene: 12. This CDR3 has 15 amino acids. Per germline, CDR1 SGHAT and CDR2 FQNNGV. The CDR3 DNA reads as TGTGCCAGCAGCTCGTGGGGGGGGTTACTAGGCGAGCAGTACTTC. Its translation: CASSSWGGLLGEQYF. Full variable domain (outside the CDR3, taken from reference TRBV11-2 and TRBJ2-7): EAGVAQSPRYKIIEKRQSVAFWCNPISGHATLYWYQQILGQGPKLLIQFQNNGVVDDSQLPKDRFSAERLKGVDSTLKIQPAKLEDSAVYLCASSSWGGLLGEQYFGPGTRLTVT.

The chain links TRBV2 to TRBJ1-5, with 7 nucleotides matching TRBD1. Unmatched junction bases numbered 7, after V lost 7 bases and J lost 1 base. Germline CDR1 reads SNHLY; CDR2 reads FYNNEI. The CDR3 length is 15 residues. The CDR3 bases are TGTGCCAGCACTTTCCTACAGGGGAGCAATCAGCCCCAGCATTTT. It translates to CASTFLQGSNQPQHF. The full variable domain, in which reference TRBV2 and TRBJ1-5 provide the parts outside the CDR3, is EPEVTQTPSHQVTQMGQEVILRCVPISNHLYFYWYRQILGQKVEFLVSFYNNEISEKSEIFDDQFSVERPDGSNFTLKIRSTKLEDSAMYFCASTFLQGSNQPQHFGDGTRLSIL.

The chain combines TRBV10-3 with TRBJ1-5, with D perhaps TRBD1 (5 bases). This CDR3 is 12 amino acids long. CDR1 ENHRY and CDR2 SYGVKD come from the germline V gene. Trimming removed 8 bases from V and 3 bases from J, with 8 bases in between. DNA for the CDR3: TGTGCCATCGGGGGGAACAATCAGCCCCAGCATTTT. Residues: CAIGGNNQPQHF.

The rearrangement links TRBV7-8 to TRBJ1-3; D remains ambiguous. The ends were cut back, 1 base at V and 0 bases at J, with 13 bases in the middle. This CDR3 is 17 amino acids long. The germline gives CDR1 SGHVS, CDR2 FQNEAQ. CDR3 DNA sequence: TGTGCCAGCAGCTTAGTTTGGGCCTCAAGCTCTGGAAACACCATATATTTT. Amino acids: CASSLVWASSSGNTIYF.

The rearrangement links TRBV6-1 to TRBJ2-7; D possibly corresponds to TRBD1 (6 bases). V shed 2 bases and J shed 5 bases, with 7 bases lying between them. There are 12 residues in the CDR3. The germline V gene encodes CDR1 MNHNS and CDR2 SASEGT. CDR3 in amino acids: CASSETGNEQYF. In nucleotides, the CDR3 is TGTGCCAGCAGTGAAACAGGGAACGAGCAGTACTTC.

The rearrangement links TRBV2 to TRBJ1-3, with D perhaps TRBD1 (6 bases). Trimming stripped 4 bases from V and 3 bases from J, with 19 bases between. The CDR3 sequence is 17 residues long. Germline V gene lookup returns CDR1 SNHLY and CDR2 FYNNEI. DNA of the CDR3: TGTGCCAGCAGTGGACGATGGACAGCCGATTATGGAAACACCATATATTTT. Its protein product is CASSGRWTADYGNTIYF.

The chain carries TRBV5-1 and TRBJ1-2; a possible D gene is TRBD1 (5 bases). The V end lost 3 bases, the J end lost 0 bases, and 9 bases lay between the germline ends. Per the germline V gene, CDR1 is SGHRS and CDR2 is YFSETQ. This CDR3 has 14 amino acids. CDR3 in amino acids: CASSYDRANYGYTF. The CDR3 coding sequence is TGCGCCAGCAGCTACGACAGAGCTAACTATGGCTACACCTTC. Full variable domain (remainder filled in from reference TRBV5-1 and TRBJ1-2): KAGVTQTPRYLIKTRGQQVTLSCSPISGHRSVSWYQQTPGQGLQFLFEYFSETQRNKGNFPGRFSGRQFSNSRSEMNVSTLELGDSALYLCASSYDRANYGYTFGSGTRLTVV.

The chain has TRBV7-2 and TRBJ2-1; D call uncertain. The CDR3 is 14 residues long. V was cut by 4 bases and J by 5 bases, with 12 bases left in between. Germline V CDR1 and CDR2: SGHTA, FQGNSA. This chain's CDR3 is CASSSPRLNNEQFF. The CDR3 DNA is TGTGCCAGCAGCTCTCCCAGATTAAACAATGAGCAGTTCTTC. Full variable domain (rest looked up from reference TRBV7-2 and TRBJ2-1): GAGVSQSPSNKVTEKGKDVELRCDPISGHTALYWYRQSLGQGLEFLIYFQGNSAPDKSGLPSDRFSAERTGGSVSTLTIQRTQQEDSAVYLCASSSPRLNNEQFFGPGTRLTVL.

This sequence joins TRBV6-6 and TRBJ2-3, with TRBD1 identical over 7 bases. This CDR3 has 15 amino acids. Germline V CDR1 and CDR2: MNHNY, SVGAGI (reference sequence). V was clipped by 6 bases and J by 0 bases; unmatched bases: 6. CDR3 sequence reads: CASRKGATSTDTQYF. CDR3 DNA sequence: TGTGCCAGCAGGAAGGGGGCTACTAGCACAGATACGCAGTATTTT.

The CDR3: CSVGEGVQRHF. In nucleotides, the CDR3 is TGCAGCGTTGGGGAGGGAGTCCAAAGGCATTTT. The rearrangement uses TRBV29-1 and TRBJ1-5; D remains ambiguous. CDR3 size: 11 residues. Germline loops: CDR1 SQVTM, CDR2 ANQGSEA. Deletions cut 4 bases from V and 15 bases from J, with 16 bases between.

The genes are TRBV18 and TRBJ2-4; 7 bases map to TRBD2. Germline V lookup: CDR1 KGHSH, CDR2 LQKENI. V trimming: 3 bases; J trimming: 9 bases; junction bases outside the gene matches: 17. This CDR3 spans 17 amino acids. The CDR3 DNA reads as TGTGCCAGCTCACCCCAAATCCCAAGCGGGAATGATGCCATTCAGTACTTC. Protein sequence: CASSPQIPSGNDAIQYF. Full variable domain (outside the CDR3, taken from reference TRBV18 and TRBJ2-4): NAGVMQNPRHLVRRRGQEARLRCSPMKGHSHVYWYRQLPEEGLKFMVYLQKENIIDESGMPKERFSAEFPKEGPSILRIQQVVRGDSAAYFCASSPQIPSGNDAIQYFGAGTRLSVL.

The chain joins TRBV2 to TRBJ2-1; 7 nucleotides line up with TRBD2. With V trimmed by 2 bases and J by 4 bases, 8 bases remained unmatched. The length of the CDR3 is 16 residues. The V gene's germline CDR1 is SNHLY and CDR2 FYNNEI. CDR3 amino acids: CASSELASGGYNEQFF. The CDR3 DNA follows: TGTGCCAGCAGTGAACTAGCTAGCGGAGGGTACAATGAGCAGTTCTTC.

In this sample, this clone turned up a few times. J is TRBJ2-3 and V is TRBV5-6, with D possibly being TRBD2 (5 bases). This CDR3 region has 16 residues. The ends were cut back, 0 bases at V and 0 bases at J, with 11 bases in the middle. Germline CDR1 SGHDT, CDR2 YYEEEE. In nucleotides, the CDR3 is TGTGCCAGCAGCTTGGGGACGGGATCTAGCACAGATACGCAGTATTTT. It specifies CASSLGTGSSTDTQYF.